The entry below describes one T cell receptor beta chain. Antigen: not known. PCR employed 60 Vbeta and 13 Jbeta primers. The data were produced by immunoSEQ multiplex PCR, yet TCRdb's version contains in-frame clones alone and is incomplete. Of roughly 110,000 clones listed, approximately 80% are singletons. Healthy bone marrow donors formed the donor group. This record belongs to a study of cytomegalovirus exposure and HLA in healthy donors. Study outcomes and limitations: High sensitivity and specificity were reportedly achieved when the classifier diagnosed cytomegalovirus status. Reportedly, HLA-A and HLA-B alleles of most subjects were accurately predicted from TCR beta.

Germline CDR1 reads MGHDK; CDR2 reads SYGVNS. V was cut by 3 bases and J by 0 bases, with 11 bases left in between. The CDR3 has 16 residues. This chain links TRBV25-1 with TRBJ2-2, with a weak D call TRBD1 (6 bases). The TCR comes from a man aged 50 to 59 in good health and CMV-seronegative. Sequenced: PBMCs. CDR3 bases: TGTGCCAGCAGTGATGGTGAGGGGGCGAACACCGGGGAGCTGTTTTTT. Its translation is CASSDGEGANTGELFF.